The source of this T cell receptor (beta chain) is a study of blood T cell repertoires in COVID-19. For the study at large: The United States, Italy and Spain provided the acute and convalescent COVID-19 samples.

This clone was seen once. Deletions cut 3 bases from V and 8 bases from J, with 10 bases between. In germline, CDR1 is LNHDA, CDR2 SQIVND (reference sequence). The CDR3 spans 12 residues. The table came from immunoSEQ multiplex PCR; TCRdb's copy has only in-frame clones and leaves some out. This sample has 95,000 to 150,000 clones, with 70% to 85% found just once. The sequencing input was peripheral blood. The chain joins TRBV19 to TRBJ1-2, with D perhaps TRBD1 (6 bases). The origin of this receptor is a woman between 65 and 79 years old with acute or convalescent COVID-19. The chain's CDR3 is CASSIGGPGYTF. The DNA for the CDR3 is TGTGCCAGTAGTATTGGGGGCCCGGGCTACACCTTC.